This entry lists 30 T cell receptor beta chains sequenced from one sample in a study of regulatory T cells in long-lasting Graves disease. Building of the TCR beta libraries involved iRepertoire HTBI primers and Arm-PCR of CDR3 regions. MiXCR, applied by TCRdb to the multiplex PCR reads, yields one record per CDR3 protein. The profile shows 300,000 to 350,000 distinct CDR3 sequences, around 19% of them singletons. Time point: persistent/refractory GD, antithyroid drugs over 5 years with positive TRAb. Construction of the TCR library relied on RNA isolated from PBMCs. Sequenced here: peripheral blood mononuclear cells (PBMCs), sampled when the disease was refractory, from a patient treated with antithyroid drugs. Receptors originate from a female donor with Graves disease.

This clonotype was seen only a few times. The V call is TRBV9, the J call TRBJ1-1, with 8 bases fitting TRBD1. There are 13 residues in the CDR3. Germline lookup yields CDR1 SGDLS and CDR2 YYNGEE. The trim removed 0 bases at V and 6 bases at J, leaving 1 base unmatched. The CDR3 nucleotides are TGTGCCAGCAGCGTAGGGACAGGGTCTGAAGCTTTCTTT. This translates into CASSVGTGSEAFF.

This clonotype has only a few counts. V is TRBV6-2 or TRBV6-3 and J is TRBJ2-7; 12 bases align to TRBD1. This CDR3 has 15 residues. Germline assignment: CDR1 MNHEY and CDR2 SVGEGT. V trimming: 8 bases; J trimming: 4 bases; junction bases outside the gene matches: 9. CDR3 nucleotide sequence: TGTGCCAGCCGACGGCGGGACAGGGGGCTGTACGAGCAGTACTTC. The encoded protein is CASRRRDRGLYEQYF.

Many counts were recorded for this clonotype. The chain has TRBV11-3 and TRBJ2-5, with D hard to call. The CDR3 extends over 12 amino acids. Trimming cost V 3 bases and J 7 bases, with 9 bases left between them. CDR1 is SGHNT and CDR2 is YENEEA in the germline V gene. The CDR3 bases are TGTGCCAGCAGCTTCGACCTGGGGACCCAGTACTTC. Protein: CASSFDLGTQYF.

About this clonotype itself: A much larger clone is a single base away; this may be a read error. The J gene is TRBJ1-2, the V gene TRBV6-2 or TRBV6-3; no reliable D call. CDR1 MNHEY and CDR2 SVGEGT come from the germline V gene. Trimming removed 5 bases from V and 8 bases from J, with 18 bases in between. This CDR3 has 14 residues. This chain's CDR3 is CASSHLAGQKGYTF. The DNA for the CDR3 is TGTGCCAGCAGTCACCTGGCAGGTCAGAAGGGCTACACCTTC.

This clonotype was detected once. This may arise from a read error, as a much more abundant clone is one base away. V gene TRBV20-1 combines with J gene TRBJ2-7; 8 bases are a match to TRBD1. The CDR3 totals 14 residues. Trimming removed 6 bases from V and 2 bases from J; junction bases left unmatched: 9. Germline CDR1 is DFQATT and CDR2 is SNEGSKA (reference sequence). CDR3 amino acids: CSASRTGQAYEQYF. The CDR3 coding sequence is TGCAGTGCGTCCCGGACAGGGCAAGCCTACGAGCAGTACTTC.

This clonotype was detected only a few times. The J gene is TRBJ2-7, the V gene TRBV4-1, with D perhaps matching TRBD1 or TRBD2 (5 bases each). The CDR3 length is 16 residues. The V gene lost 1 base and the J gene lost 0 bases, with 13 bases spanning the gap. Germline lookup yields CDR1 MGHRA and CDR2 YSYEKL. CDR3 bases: TGCGCCAGCAGCCAAGGTGTAGGGACCGGCTCCTACGAGCAGTACTTC. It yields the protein CASSQGVGTGSYEQYF.

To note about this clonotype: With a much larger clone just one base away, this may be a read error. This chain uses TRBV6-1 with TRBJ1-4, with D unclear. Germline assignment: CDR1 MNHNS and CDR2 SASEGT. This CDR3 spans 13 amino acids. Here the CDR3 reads CASRGPGDEKPFF. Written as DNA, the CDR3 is TGTGCCAGCAGAGGCCCTGGCGATGAAAAACCGTTTTTT.

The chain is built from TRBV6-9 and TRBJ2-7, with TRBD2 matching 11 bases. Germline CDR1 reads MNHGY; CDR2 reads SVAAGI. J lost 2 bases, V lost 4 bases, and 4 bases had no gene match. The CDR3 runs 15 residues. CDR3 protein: CASSSTSGGPYEQYF. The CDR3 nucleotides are TGTGCCAGCAGTTCCACTAGCGGGGGCCCCTACGAGCAGTACTTC.

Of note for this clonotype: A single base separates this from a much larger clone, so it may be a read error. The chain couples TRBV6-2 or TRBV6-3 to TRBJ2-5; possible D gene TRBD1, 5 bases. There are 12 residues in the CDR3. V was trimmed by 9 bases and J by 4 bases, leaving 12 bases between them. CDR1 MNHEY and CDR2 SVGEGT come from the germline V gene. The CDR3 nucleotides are TGTGCCAGATCGACAGACCGAGAGACCCAGTACTTC. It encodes CARSTDRETQYF.

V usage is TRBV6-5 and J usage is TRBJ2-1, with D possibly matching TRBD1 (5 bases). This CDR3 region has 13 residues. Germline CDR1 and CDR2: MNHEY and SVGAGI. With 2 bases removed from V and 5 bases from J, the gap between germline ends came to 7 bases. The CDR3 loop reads CASSYRQNNEQFF. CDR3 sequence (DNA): TGTGCCAGCAGTTACAGACAGAACAATGAGCAGTTCTTC.

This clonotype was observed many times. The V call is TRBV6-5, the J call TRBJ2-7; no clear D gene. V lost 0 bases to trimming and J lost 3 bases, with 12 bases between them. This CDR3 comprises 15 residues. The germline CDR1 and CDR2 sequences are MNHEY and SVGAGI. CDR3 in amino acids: CASSYSNAVYYEQYF. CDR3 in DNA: TGTGCCAGCAGTTACTCGAATGCGGTATACTACGAGCAGTACTTC.

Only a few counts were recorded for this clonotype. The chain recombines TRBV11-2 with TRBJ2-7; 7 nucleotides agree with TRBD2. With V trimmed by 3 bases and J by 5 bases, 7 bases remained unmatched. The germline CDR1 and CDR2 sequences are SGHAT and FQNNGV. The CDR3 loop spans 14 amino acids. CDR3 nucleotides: TGTGCCAGCAGCTTCGAGTGGGAGGGTAACGAGCAGTACTTC. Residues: CASSFEWEGNEQYF.

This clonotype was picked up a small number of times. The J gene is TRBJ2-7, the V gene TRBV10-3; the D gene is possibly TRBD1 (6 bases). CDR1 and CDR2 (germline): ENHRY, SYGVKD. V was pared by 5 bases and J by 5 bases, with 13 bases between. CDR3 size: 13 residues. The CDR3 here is CAISPRGTDEQYF. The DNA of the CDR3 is TGTGCCATCAGTCCTAGGGGGACGGACGAGCAGTACTTC.

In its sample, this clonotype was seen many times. The CDR3, as DNA: TGTGCCAGCACCGTATCAGGGGCTGGGGGTGAAAAACTGTTTTTT. It codes for CASTVSGAGGEKLFF. The chain uses TRBV12-3 or TRBV12-4 and TRBJ1-4; D possibly corresponds to TRBD1 (6 bases). This CDR3 region has 15 residues. V was pared by 7 bases and J by 7 bases, with 19 bases between.

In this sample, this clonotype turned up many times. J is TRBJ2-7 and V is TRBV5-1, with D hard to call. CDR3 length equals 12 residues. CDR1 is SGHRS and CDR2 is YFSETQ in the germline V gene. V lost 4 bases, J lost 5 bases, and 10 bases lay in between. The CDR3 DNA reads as TGCGCCAGCAGCGTCGCCCCCCACGAGCAGTACTTC. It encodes CASSVAPHEQYF.

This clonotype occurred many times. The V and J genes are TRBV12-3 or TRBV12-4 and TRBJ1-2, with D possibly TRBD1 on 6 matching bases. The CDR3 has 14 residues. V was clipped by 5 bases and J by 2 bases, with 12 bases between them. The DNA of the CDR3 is TGTGCCAGCAGTCCTACAGGACAGAACTATGGCTACACCTTC. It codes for CASSPTGQNYGYTF.

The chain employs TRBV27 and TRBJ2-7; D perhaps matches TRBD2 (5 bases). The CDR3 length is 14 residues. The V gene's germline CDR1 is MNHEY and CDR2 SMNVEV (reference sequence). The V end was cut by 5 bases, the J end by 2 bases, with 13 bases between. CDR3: CASSGGPNTYEQYF. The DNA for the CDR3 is TGTGCCAGCAGTGGAGGACCAAACACCTACGAGCAGTACTTC.

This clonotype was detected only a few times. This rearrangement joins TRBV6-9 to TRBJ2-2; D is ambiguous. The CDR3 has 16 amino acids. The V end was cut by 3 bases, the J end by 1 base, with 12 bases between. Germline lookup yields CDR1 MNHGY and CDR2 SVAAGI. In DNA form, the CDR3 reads TGTGCCAGCAGTTACTTAGGAGTGGGGAACACCGGGGAGCTGTTTTTT. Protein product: CASSYLGVGNTGELFF.

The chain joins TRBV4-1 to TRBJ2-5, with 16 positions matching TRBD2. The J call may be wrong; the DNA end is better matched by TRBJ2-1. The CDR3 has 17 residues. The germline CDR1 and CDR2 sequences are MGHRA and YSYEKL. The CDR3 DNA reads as TGCGCCAGCAGCCTGGGACTAGCGGGGGGGGGTTACAATGAGCAGTTCTTC. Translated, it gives CASSLGLAGGGYNEQFF.

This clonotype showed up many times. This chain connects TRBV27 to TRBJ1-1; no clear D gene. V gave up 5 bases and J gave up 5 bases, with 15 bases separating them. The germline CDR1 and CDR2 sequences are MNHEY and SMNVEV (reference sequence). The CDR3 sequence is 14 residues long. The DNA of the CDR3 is TGTGCCAGCAGTCACCAAGTCCCGGGTACTGAAGCTTTCTTT. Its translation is CASSHQVPGTEAFF.

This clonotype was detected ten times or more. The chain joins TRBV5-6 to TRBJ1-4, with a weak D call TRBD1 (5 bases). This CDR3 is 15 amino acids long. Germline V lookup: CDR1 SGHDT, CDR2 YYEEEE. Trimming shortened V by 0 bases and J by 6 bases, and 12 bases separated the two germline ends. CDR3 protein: CASSLDSQGYEKLFF. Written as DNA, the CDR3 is TGTGCCAGCAGCTTGGACAGTCAGGGATATGAAAAACTGTTTTTT.

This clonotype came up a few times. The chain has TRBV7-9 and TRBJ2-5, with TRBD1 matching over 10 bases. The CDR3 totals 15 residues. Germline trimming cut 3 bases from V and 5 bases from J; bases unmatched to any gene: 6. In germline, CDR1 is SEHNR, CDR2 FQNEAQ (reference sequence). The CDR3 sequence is CASSFSGQGMETQYF. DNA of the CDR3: TGTGCCAGCAGCTTTTCGGGACAGGGGATGGAGACCCAGTACTTC. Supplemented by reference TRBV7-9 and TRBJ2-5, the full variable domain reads DTGVSQNPRHKITKRGQNVTFRCDPISEHNRLYWYRQTLGQGPEFLTYFQNEAQLEKSRLLSDRFSAERPKGSFSTLEIQRTEQGDSAMYLCASSFSGQGMETQYFGPGTRLLVL.

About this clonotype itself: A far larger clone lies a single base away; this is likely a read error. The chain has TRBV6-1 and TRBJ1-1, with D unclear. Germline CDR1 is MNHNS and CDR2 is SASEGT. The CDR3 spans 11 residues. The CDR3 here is CVSRSGTEAFF. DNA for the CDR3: TGTGTCAGCCGATCTGGCACTGAAGCTTTCTTT.

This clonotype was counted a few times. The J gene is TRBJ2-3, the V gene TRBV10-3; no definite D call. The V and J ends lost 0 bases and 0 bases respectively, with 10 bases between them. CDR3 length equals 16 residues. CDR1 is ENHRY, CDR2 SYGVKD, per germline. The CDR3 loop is CAISESGLVSTDTQYF. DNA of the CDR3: TGTGCCATCAGTGAGTCCGGTCTAGTGAGCACAGATACGCAGTATTTT.

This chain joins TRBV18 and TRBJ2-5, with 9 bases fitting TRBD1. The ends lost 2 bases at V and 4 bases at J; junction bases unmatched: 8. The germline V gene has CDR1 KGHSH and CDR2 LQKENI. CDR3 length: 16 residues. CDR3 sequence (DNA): TGTGCCAGCTCACCAATGGGACAGGGTGCCCTAGAGACCCAGTACTTC. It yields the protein CASSPMGQGALETQYF.

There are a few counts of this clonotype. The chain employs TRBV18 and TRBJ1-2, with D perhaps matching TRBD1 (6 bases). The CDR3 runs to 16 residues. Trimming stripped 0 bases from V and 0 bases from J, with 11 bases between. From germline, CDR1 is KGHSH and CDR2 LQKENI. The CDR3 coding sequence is TGTGCCAGCTCACCACCGGGGCAGGGGACTAACTATGGCTACACCTTC. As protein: CASSPPGQGTNYGYTF.

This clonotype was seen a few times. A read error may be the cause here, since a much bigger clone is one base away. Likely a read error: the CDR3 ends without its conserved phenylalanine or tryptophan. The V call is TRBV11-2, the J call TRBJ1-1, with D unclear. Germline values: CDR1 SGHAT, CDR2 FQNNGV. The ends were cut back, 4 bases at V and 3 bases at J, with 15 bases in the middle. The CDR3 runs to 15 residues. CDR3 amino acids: CASSSRPDPHTEAFL. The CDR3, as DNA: TGTGCCAGCAGCTCGAGGCCGGATCCCCACACTGAAGCTTTCCTT.

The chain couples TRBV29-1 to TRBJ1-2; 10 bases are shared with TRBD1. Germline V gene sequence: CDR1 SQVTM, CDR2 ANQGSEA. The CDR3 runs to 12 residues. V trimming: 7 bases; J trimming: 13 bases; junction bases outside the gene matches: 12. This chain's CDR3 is CSGMGQGISSTF. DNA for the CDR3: TGCAGCGGAATGGGACAGGGGATCTCCTCCACCTTC.

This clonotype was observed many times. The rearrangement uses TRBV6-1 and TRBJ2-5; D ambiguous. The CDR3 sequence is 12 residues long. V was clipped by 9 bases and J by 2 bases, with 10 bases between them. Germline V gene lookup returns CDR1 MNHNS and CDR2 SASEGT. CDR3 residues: CASGPRQETQYF. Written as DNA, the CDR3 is TGTGCCAGTGGTCCCAGACAAGAGACCCAGTACTTC.

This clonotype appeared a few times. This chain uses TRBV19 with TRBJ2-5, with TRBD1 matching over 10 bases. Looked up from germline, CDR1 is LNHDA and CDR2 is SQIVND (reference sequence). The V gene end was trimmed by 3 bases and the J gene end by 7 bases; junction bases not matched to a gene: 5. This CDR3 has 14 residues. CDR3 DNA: TGTGCCAGTAGTATCGACAGGGGGCCCTCGACCCAGTACTTC. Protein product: CASSIDRGPSTQYF.